These T cell receptor beta chains were read from a single sample in a study of low-dose radiotherapy and immunotherapy resistance in tumors. TCRdb processed the reads anew with MiXCR; each CDR3 protein has one entry. The table includes 30,000 or so distinct CDR3 sequences, around 50% detected once. The sequencing here drew on PBMCs, taken after low-dose radiotherapy plus immunotherapy. These receptors were obtained from a male donor with gallbladder cancer. Both conserved end residues are part of each CDR3. A D gene is named only where the DNA matches it firmly. A clone size is listed for some rows: how often the clone was seen (once, few, many), or a class if it is expanded.

D | J | size | length | V | CDR3 | DNA
TRBD2 | TRBJ2-2 | medium-sized | 15 | TRBV6-2/TRBV6-3 | CASRSGWGGTGELFF | TGTGCCAGCAGGTCGGGTTGGGGGGGCACCGGGGAGCTGTTTTTT
TRBD2 | TRBJ2-7 | medium-sized | 14 | TRBV28 | CATIAAGHSYEQYF | TGTGCCACCATCGCAGCGGGGCACTCCTACGAGCAGTACTTC
. | TRBJ2-1 | . | 13 | TRBV20-1 | CSATLDLHNEQFF | TGCAGTGCTACCCTGGACCTACACAATGAGCAGTTCTTC
TRBD1 | TRBJ2-7 | many | 15 | TRBV19 | CASSITGGFSYEQYF | TGTGCCAGTAGTATAACAGGGGGCTTCTCCTACGAGCAGTACTTC
. | TRBJ2-2 | . | 15 | TRBV5-1 | CASSLDSPNTGELFF | TGCGCCAGCAGCCTGGACAGCCCGAACACCGGGGAGCTGTTTTTT
TRBD1 | TRBJ2-1 | . | 15 | TRBV5-1 | CASRNSGTELNEQFF | TGCGCCAGCAGAAACTCCGGGACAGAGTTAAACGAGCAGTTCTTC
TRBD1 | TRBJ1-5 | . | 15 | TRBV10-3 | CAISDPGGASQPQHF | TGTGCCATCAGCGACCCAGGGGGCGCCAGTCAGCCCCAGCATTTT
. | TRBJ2-7 | . | 14 | TRBV7-6 | CASSLLDTSNEQYF | TGTGCCAGCAGCCTACTAGACACTTCCAACGAGCAGTACTTC
. | TRBJ1-5 | . | 13 | TRBV6-2/TRBV6-3 | CASSESGNQPQHF | TGTGCCAGCAGTGAATCGGGTAATCAGCCCCAGCATTTT
TRBD1 | TRBJ2-1 | few | 17 | TRBV10-1 | CASSVDPGQSFYNEQFF | TGCGCCAGCAGTGTAGACCCGGGACAGAGCTTCTACAATGAGCAGTTCTTC
. | TRBJ1-6 | medium-sized | 16 | TRBV11-2 | CASSPEVRGHNSPLHF | TGCGCCAGCAGCCCGGAGGTTCGGGGTCATAATTCACCCCTCCACTTT
. | TRBJ2-5 | medium-sized | 11 | TRBV7-2 | CARGAQETQYF | TGTGCCAGGGGGGCCCAAGAGACCCAGTACTTC
TRBD1 | TRBJ2-4 | . | 16 | TRBV14 | CASSRLGQGERNIQYF | TGTGCCAGCAGCCGCTTAGGACAGGGAGAGAGAAACATTCAGTACTTC
TRBD1 | TRBJ2-7 | few | 17 | TRBV27 | CASSSRDTGALLYEQYF | TGTGCCAGCAGCTCTCGCGACACAGGGGCCCTCCTCTACGAGCAGTACTTC
. | TRBJ2-1 | many | 15 | TRBV6-2/TRBV6-3 | CASSPKRVGIDEQFF | TGTGCCAGCAGTCCCAAGCGGGTGGGTATCGATGAGCAGTTCTTC
. | TRBJ2-7 | . | 12 | TRBV28 | CASGPSGYEQYF | TGTGCCAGCGGGCCCTCGGGCTACGAGCAGTACTTC
. | TRBJ2-3 | . | 11 | TRBV6-6 | CASSLQDTQYF | TGTGCCAGCAGCCTCCAAGATACGCAGTATTTT
TRBD2 | TRBJ2-1 | . | 15 | TRBV4-2 | CASSQTSGETGEQFF | TGTGCCAGCAGCCAAACTAGCGGGGAAACGGGTGAGCAGTTCTTC
. | TRBJ1-5 | many | 15 | TRBV3-1 | CASSLRGDSNQPQHF | TGTGCCAGCAGCCTACGGGGAGATAGCAATCAGCCCCAGCATTTT
TRBD1 | TRBJ2-7 | medium-sized | 13 | TRBV7-2 | CASRRGQGGEQYF | TGTGCCAGCAGACGGGGACAGGGGGGGGAGCAGTACTTC
. | TRBJ1-2 | . | 13 | TRBV3-1 | CASSQEQLYGYTF | TGTGCCAGCAGCCAAGAACAGCTCTATGGCTACACCTTC
. | TRBJ1-1 | . | 18 | TRBV5-3 | CASSLATASSLMNTEAFF | TGTGCCAGCAGCTTGGCGACGGCCAGTAGCTTAATGAACACTGAAGCTTTCTTT
. | TRBJ2-1 | many | 15 | TRBV19 | CASSKTSGGNEQFFF | .
. | TRBJ1-5 | . | 15 | TRBV6-5 | CASSFRGESNQPQHF | TGTGCCAGCAGTTTCCGGGGGGAGAGCAATCAGCCCCAGCATTTT
TRBD2 | TRBJ2-2 | . | 15 | TRBV5-1 | CASSLDQGGIGELFF | TGCGCCAGCAGCTTGGATCAGGGAGGGATCGGGGAGCTGTTTTTT
TRBD1 | TRBJ1-6 | . | 13 | TRBV4-2 | CASSRDRASPLHF | TGTGCCAGCAGCCGGGACAGGGCCTCACCCCTCCACTTT
TRBD2 | TRBJ2-2 | once | 16 | TRBV12-3/TRBV12-4 | CASGSKRGPSTGELFF | TGTGCCAGCGGATCAAAGCGGGGACCGAGCACCGGGGAGCTGTTTTTT
. | TRBJ1-5 | . | 16 | TRBV2 | CASSGAGSRGNQPQHF | TGTGCCAGCAGTGGGGCAGGGTCGCGGGGCAATCAGCCCCAGCATTTT
TRBD1 | TRBJ2-1 | . | 15 | TRBV6-1 | CASSDKGAPYNEQFF | TGTGCCAGCAGTGATAAGGGGGCTCCATACAATGAGCAGTTCTTC
. | TRBJ1-1 | . | 13 | TRBV9 | CASSVGQYTEAFF | TGTGCCAGCAGCGTAGGCCAATACACTGAAGCTTTCTTT
TRBD2 | TRBJ2-1 | . | 16 | TRBV28 | CASSPGLAGLVNEQFF | TGTGCCAGCAGCCCAGGACTAGCGGGGTTGGTGAATGAGCAGTTCTTC
. | TRBJ2-1 | many | 17 | TRBV7-9 | CASSLVSAASSYNEQFF | TGTGCCAGCAGCTTAGTTAGTGCGGCAAGCTCCTACAATGAGCAGTTCTTC
. | TRBJ2-7 | many | 14 | TRBV20-1 | CSARDFGQLYEQYF | TGCAGTGCTAGAGATTTCGGACAGCTCTACGAGCAGTACTTC
TRBD1 | TRBJ1-6 | medium-sized | 18 | TRBV9 | CASSFSGQGVTGNSPLHF | TGTGCCAGCAGTTTCTCCGGACAGGGCGTAACGGGCAATTCACCCCTCCACTTT
TRBD2 | TRBJ2-1 | medium-sized | 16 | TRBV2 | CASSKRLAGDYNEQFF | TGTGCCAGCAGTAAGCGACTAGCGGGAGACTACAATGAGCAGTTCTTC